This TCR beta chain stems from a study of T cells in Graves' hyperthyroidism and ophthalmopathy. It was RNA transcripts that yielded the amplified TCR beta CDR3 regions. During a first-round RT-PCR of the TCR CDR3, the HTBI primer set was used. TCRdb recomputed calls from the multiplex PCR reads with MiXCR, one row per CDR3 protein. The sample includes about 360,000 distinct CDR3 sequences, approximately 13% of them seen just once. The V end was cut by 2 bases, the J end by 0 bases, with 13 bases between. The CDR3 is 16 amino acids. The germline CDR1 and CDR2 sequences are MDHEN and SYDVKM. This clonotype has a count of ten or more.

The sequencing input was blood. The chain carries TRBV28 and TRBJ1-2; D ambiguous. This clonotype was sampled from a man in his thirties or forties with Graves' hyperthyroidism that later progressed to Graves' ophthalmopathy. The CDR3 DNA follows: TGTGCCAGCAGTTTAGGCCCAAAGACTTCTAACTATGGCTACACCTTC. Its protein is CASSLGPKTSNYGYTF.